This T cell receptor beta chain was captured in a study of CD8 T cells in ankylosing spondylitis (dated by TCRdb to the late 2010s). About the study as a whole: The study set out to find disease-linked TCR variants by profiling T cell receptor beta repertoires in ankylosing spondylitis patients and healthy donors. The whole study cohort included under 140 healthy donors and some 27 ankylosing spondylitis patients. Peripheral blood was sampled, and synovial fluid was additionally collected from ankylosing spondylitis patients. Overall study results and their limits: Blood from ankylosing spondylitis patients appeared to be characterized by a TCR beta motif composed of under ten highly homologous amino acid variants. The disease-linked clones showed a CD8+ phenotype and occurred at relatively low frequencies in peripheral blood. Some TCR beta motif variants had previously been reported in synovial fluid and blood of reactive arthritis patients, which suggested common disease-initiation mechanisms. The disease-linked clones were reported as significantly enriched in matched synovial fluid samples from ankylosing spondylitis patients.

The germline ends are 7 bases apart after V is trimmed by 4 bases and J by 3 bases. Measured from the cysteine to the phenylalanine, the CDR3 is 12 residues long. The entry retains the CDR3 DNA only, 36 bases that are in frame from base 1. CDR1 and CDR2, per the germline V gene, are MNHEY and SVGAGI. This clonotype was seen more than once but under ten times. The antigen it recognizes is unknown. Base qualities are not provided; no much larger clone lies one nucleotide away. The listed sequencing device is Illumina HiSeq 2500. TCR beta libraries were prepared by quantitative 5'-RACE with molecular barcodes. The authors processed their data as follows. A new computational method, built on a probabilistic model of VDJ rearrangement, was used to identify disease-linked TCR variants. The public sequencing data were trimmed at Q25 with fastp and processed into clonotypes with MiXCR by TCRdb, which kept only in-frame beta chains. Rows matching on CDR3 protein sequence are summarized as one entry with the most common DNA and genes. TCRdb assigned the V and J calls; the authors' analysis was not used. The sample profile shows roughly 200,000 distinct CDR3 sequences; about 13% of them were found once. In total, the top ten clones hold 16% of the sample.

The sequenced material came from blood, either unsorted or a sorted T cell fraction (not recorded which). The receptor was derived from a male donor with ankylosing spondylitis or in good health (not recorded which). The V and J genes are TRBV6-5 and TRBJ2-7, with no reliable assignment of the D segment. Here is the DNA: TGTGCCAGCAGTTCACACAGCTACGAGCAGTACTTC. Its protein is CASSSHSYEQYF.